The 7 T cell receptor beta chains presented below share a single source sample, sequenced in a study of shared clonotypes between healthy human individuals. The protocol was immunoSEQ multiplex PCR, while the TCRdb copy is restricted to in-frame clones and leaves out a portion. The sample records about 2 million clones, less than 95% being singletons. CD45RO-negative cells were positively selected for CCR7, leaving out terminally differentiated effector memory CD45RA+ cells. The sequenced material came from naive CD8+ T cells sorted from blood. Receptor source: a man in his late teens or twenties in good health.

The gene calls are TRBV10-3 and TRBJ2-1, with a weak D call TRBD2 (6 bases). Germline-derived CDR1 and CDR2 are ENHRY and SYGVKD. The CDR3 loop spans 15 amino acids. Trimming stripped 11 bases from V and 3 bases from J, with 20 bases between. The CDR3 spells CAPRLALAIYNEQFF. For the CDR3, the DNA is TGTGCCCCCAGGCTGGCACTAGCAATCTACAATGAGCAGTTCTTC.

V and J are TRBV7-6 and TRBJ2-2, with TRBD2 matching over 9 bases. The CDR3 spans 18 residues. V dropped 1 base and J dropped 7; count of bases not matched to a gene: 13. Germline loops: CDR1 SGHVS, CDR2 FNYEAQ. The CDR3 here is CASSLEASGALYDGELFF. As DNA, the CDR3 is TGTGCCAGCAGCTTAGAAGCTAGCGGGGCCCTGTACGACGGGGAGCTGTTTTTT.

V is TRBV4-1 and J is TRBJ2-7; D remains ambiguous. This CDR3 has 13 amino acids. Trimming removed 1 base at V and 4 bases at J, with 8 bases between. The germline CDR1 and CDR2 sequences are MGHRA and YSYEKL. CDR3 bases: TGCGCCAGCAGCCAAGCCATGTTGTACGAGCAGTACTTC. It yields the protein CASSQAMLYEQYF.

As for this clone: In the same sample, other DNA sequences code for this CDR3. This chain's CDR3 is CASSQGQAYEQYF. In nucleotides, the CDR3 is TGCGCCAGCAGCCAAGGGCAGGCCTACGAGCAGTACTTC. This sequence joins TRBV4-1 and TRBJ2-7; unclear D gene. The CDR3 totals 13 residues. Per germline, CDR1 MGHRA and CDR2 YSYEKL. The ends were cut back, 1 base at V and 2 bases at J, with 6 bases in the middle.

This clone was seen once. This rearrangement joins TRBV5-5 to TRBJ2-7; TRBD2 is a possible D gene (6 bases). The CDR3 is 15 residues long. V was trimmed by 0 bases and J by 0 bases, leaving 10 bases between them. The germline V gene has CDR1 SGHKS and CDR2 YYEKEE (reference sequence). The CDR3 here is CASSLEQEGSYEQYF. CDR3 coding DNA: TGTGCCAGCAGCTTGGAGCAGGAGGGCTCCTACGAGCAGTACTTC.

This chain uses TRBV11-2 with TRBJ2-5, with 11 positions matching TRBD1. CDR1 is SGHAT, CDR2 FQNNGV, per germline. J was trimmed by 5 bases and V by 5 bases; bases with no gene match: 7. The CDR3 totals 15 residues. The CDR3 spells CASSPGTGGMETQYF. The DNA for the CDR3 is TGTGCCAGCAGCCCGGGGACAGGGGGGATGGAGACCCAGTACTTC.

V and J are TRBV5-8 and TRBJ2-1, with D perhaps matching TRBD2 (5 bases). V was clipped by 3 bases and J by 9 bases, with 10 bases between them. The CDR3 spans 12 residues. Germline V lookup: CDR1 SGHTS, CDR2 YDEGEE. The CDR3 DNA follows: TGTGCCAGCAGCTGGGTAGAGGGTGAGCAGTTCTTC. This sequence encodes CASSWVEGEQFF. Supplemented by reference TRBV5-8 and TRBJ2-1, the full variable domain reads EAGVTQSPTHLIKTRGQQATLRCSPISGHTSVYWYQQALGLGLQFLLWYDEGEERNRGNFPPRFSGRQFPNYSSELNVNALELEDSALYLCASSWVEGEQFFGPGTRLTVL.